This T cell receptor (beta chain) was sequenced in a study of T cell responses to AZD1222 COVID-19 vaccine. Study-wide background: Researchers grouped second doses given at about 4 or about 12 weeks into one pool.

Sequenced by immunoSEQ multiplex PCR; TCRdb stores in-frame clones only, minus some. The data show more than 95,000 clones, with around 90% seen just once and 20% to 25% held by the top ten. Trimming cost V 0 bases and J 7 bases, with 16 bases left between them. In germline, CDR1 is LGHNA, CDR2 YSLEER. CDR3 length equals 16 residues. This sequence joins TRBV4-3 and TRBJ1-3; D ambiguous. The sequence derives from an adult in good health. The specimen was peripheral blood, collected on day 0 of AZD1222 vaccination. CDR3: CASSQDRTAKGNTIYF. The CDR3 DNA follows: TGCGCCAGCAGCCAAGATCGGACCGCAAAAGGGAACACCATATATTTT.